This TCR beta chain was found in a study of T cell responses to AZD1222 COVID-19 vaccine. Study in general: Second-dose groups at about 4 or about 12 weeks were pooled. Regarding the study as a whole: The sample set comprised mostly white British donors with more females, and clonal diversity was possibly underestimated. Among spike-specific TCRs, nearly half reportedly target unmutated variant regions. Sampling captured repertoires only after the peak T cell response.

The repertoire was sequenced with immunoSEQ multiplex PCR; TCRdb's copy has only in-frame clones and lacks some. The table lists more than 75,000 clones, roughly 90% of them singletons, with about 28% in the top ten. As for this clone: What it binds is unknown.

The V segment lost 1 base and the J segment 2 bases; nucleotides outside the gene matches: 0. The CDR3 contains 14 residues. Germline CDR1 is SEHNR and CDR2 is FQNEAQ (reference sequence). The chain employs TRBV7-9 and TRBJ1-2; 8 bases map to TRBD1. Specimen: peripheral blood, collected on day 0 of AZD1222 vaccination. The clonotype originates from an adult in good health. The CDR3 loop is CASSLGQGNYGYTF. The CDR3 DNA reads TGTGCCAGCAGCTTAGGACAGGGGAACTATGGCTACACCTTC. Together with reference TRBV7-9 and TRBJ1-2, the CDR3 gives the full variable domain: DTGVSQNPRHKITKRGQNVTFRCDPISEHNRLYWYRQTLGQGPEFLTYFQNEAQLEKSRLLSDRFSAERPKGSFSTLEIQRTEQGDSAMYLCASSLGQGNYGYTFGSGTRLTVV.